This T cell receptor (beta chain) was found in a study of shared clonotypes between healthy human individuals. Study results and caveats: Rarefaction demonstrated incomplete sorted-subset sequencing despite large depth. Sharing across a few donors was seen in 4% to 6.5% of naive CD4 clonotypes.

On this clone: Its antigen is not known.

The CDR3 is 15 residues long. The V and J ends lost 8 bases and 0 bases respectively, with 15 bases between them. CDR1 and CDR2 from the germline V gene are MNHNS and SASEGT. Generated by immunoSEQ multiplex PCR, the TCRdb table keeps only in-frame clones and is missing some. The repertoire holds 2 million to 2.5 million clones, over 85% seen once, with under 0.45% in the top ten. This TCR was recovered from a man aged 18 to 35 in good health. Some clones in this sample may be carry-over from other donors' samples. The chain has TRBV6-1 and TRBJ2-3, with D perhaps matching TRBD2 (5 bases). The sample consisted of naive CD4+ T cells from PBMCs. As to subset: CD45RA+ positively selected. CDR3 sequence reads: CASRVWTGSTDTQYF. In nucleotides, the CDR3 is TGTGCCAGCCGAGTGTGGACTGGTAGCACAGATACGCAGTATTTT.